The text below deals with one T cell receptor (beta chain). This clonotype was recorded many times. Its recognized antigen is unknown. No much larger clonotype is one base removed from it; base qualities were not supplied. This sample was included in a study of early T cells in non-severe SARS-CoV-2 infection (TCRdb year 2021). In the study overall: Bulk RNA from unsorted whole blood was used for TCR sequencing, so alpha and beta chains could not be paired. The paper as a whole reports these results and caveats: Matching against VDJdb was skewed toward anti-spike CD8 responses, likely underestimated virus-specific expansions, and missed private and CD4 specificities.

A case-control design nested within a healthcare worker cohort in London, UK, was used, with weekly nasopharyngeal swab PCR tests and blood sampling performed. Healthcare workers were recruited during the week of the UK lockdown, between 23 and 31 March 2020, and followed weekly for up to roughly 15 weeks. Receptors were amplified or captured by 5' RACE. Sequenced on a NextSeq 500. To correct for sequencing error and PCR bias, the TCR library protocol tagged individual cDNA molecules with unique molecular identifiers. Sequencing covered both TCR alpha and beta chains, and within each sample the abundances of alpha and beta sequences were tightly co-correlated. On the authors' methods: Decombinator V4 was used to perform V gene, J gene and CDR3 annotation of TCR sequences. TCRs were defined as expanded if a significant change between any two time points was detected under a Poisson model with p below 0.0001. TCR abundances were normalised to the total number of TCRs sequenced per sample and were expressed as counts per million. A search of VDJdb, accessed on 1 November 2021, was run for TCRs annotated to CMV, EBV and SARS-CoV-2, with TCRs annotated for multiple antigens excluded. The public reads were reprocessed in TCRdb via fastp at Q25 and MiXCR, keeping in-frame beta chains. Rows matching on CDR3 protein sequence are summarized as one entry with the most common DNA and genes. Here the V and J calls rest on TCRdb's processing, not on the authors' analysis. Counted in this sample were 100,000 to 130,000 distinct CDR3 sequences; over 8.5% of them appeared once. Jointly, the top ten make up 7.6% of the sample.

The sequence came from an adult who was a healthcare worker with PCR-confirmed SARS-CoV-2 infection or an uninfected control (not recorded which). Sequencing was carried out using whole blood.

The sequenced DNA is TGTGCCAGTAGTCGATTGGGGGACACCGTCTATGGCTACACCTTC. Its product reads: CASSRLGDTVYGYTF. The chain is encoded by TRBV19 joined to TRBJ1-2; the D region possibly corresponds to TRBD1 (6 bases align). V and J are truncated by 5 bases and 4 bases respectively, leaving an intervening sequence of 17 bases. The CDR3 sequence holds 15 residues, the cysteine and phenylalanine included. Only the CDR3 part of the read is kept: 45 bases, read in frame from the first base. Via the germline V gene (reference sequence), CDR1 is LNHDA and CDR2 SQIVND.